This T cell receptor (beta chain) was captured by sequencing in a study of shared clonotypes between healthy human individuals. Study-wide findings and caveats: Memory subsets had estimated richness that was generally smaller than that of naive subsets. Even with large depth, rarefaction showed that sorted-subset sequencing was incomplete. An effect of sequencing depth on clonotype sharing among donors was expected.

Trimming took off 5 bases at V and 4 bases at J, with 6 bases between the two ends. Germline CDR1 and CDR2: MDHEN and SYDVKM. The CDR3 consists of 11 residues. Clones were read by immunoSEQ multiplex PCR, and TCRdb kept only the in-frame ones, dropping some. The data show hundreds of thousands of clones, around 72% seen once. To note about this clone: Its target is not known. Other DNA sequences of this sample code for an identical CDR3.

The sequenced sample was memory CD4+ T cells sorted from blood. Specified subset: CD45RA-negative fraction. The rearrangement uses TRBV28 and TRBJ2-7; D call uncertain. This receptor was identified in a woman aged 25 to 45 in good health. The CDR3 sequence is CASSTEYEQYF. The DNA for the CDR3 is TGTGCCAGCAGTACGGAGTACGAGCAGTACTTC. The full variable domain, completed using reference TRBV28 and TRBJ2-7, is DVKVTQSSRYLVKRTGEKVFLECVQDMDHENMFWYRQDPGLGLRLIYFSYDVKMKEKGDIPEGYSVSREKKERFSLILESASTNQTSMYLCASSTEYEQYFGPGTRLTVT.